This T cell receptor beta chain appears in the sequencing data of a study of control samples from healthy donors and cancer patients. Per the germline V gene, CDR1 is LGHDT and CDR2 is YNNKEL (reference sequence). The CDR3 extends over 13 amino acids. V shed 1 base and J shed 5 bases, with 8 bases lying between them. Only in-frame clones appear in the TCRdb table, and some are missing; sequencing was by immunoSEQ multiplex PCR. The profile shows 130,000 or so clones, just under 95% of them singletons. This receptor was identified in a man aged 55 to 69 with colorectal cancer. This sequence joins TRBV3-1 (or the pseudogene TRBV3-2) and TRBJ1-1; D is uncertain. The material sequenced was PBMCs. The CDR3 bases are TGTGCCAGCAGCCAAGTTTCAGAGACTGAAGCTTTCTTT. It encodes CASSQVSETEAFF.